This is a list of T cell receptor beta chains from one sample in a study of lymphopenia after photon versus proton radiotherapy. Sequenced by immunoSEQ multiplex PCR; TCRdb stores in-frame clones only, minus some. The sample has approximately 170,000 clones; about 85% are singletons. The sequenced sample was peripheral blood, obtained from a patient treated with photon-based radiotherapy. These receptors were collected from a man aged 45 to 65 with gastric cancer. The CDR3 runs from the conserved cysteine through the conserved F or W. The order of the fields is V gene, clone size, D gene, J gene, CDR3 DNA, CDR3 protein. The D gene is left open where the match is weak. Clone size, where shown, is once, few, many, or a class for clones that have expanded.

V gene: TRBV5-4
clone size: NA
D gene: NA
J gene: TRBJ2-3
CDR3 DNA: TGTGCCAGCACCGGGGAGCCTCAGAGGGATACGCAGTATTTT
CDR3 protein: CASTGEPQRDTQYF

V gene: TRBV5-5
clone size: NA
D gene: NA
J gene: TRBJ2-3
CDR3 DNA: TGTGCCAGCACCCCCGGGAGAGATACGCAGTATTTT
CDR3 protein: CASTPGRDTQYF

V gene: TRBV18
clone size: NA
D gene: NA
J gene: TRBJ2-3
CDR3 DNA: TGTGCCAGCTCACCACCCACGGGCACAGATACGCAGTATTTT
CDR3 protein: CASSPPTGTDTQYF

V gene: TRBV6-6
clone size: NA
D gene: NA
J gene: TRBJ1-1
CDR3 DNA: TGTGCCAGCAGCCCCTACGCGAACACTGAAGCTTTCTTT
CDR3 protein: CASSPYANTEAFF

V gene: TRBV5-1
clone size: NA
D gene: NA
J gene: TRBJ2-3
CDR3 DNA: TGCGCCAGCACCGCAACCACAGATACGCAGTATTTT
CDR3 protein: CASTATTDTQYF

V gene: TRBV19
clone size: NA
D gene: NA
J gene: TRBJ2-1
CDR3 DNA: TGTGCCAGTAGCCGACAGGGAGGTCGGAATGAGCAGTTCTTC
CDR3 protein: CASSRQGGRNEQFF

V gene: TRBV18
clone size: few
D gene: NA
J gene: TRBJ2-7
CDR3 DNA: TGTGCCAGCTCACCACTCTCCCCATACGAGCAGTACTTC
CDR3 protein: CASSPLSPYEQYF

V gene: TRBV11-3
clone size: NA
D gene: NA
J gene: TRBJ2-7
CDR3 DNA: TGTGCCAGCAACCGAAGACAGTCAGCCTACGAGCAGTACTTC
CDR3 protein: CASNRRQSAYEQYF

V gene: TRBV6-5
clone size: NA
D gene: NA
J gene: TRBJ2-7
CDR3 DNA: TGTGCCAGCAGTTACTCGAAGCCCGATCACCACGAGCAGTACTTC
CDR3 protein: CASSYSKPDHHEQYF

V gene: TRBV6-5
clone size: NA
D gene: TRBD1
J gene: TRBJ1-1
CDR3 DNA: TGTGCCAGCAGTTACTCCCGCAGGGGGGACACTGAAGCTTTCTTT
CDR3 protein: CASSYSRRGDTEAFF

V gene: TRBV6-6
clone size: NA
D gene: TRBD1
J gene: TRBJ1-1
CDR3 DNA: TGTGCCAGCAGTTACGCGACAGGGAGGGCCACTGAAGCTTTCTTT
CDR3 protein: CASSYATGRATEAFF

V gene: TRBV5-1
clone size: NA
D gene: NA
J gene: TRBJ1-2
CDR3 DNA: TGCGCCAGCAGCTTGGATCCAGGGCCGGGTGGCTACACCTTC
CDR3 protein: CASSLDPGPGGYTF

V gene: TRBV11-2
clone size: NA
D gene: NA
J gene: TRBJ1-1
CDR3 DNA: TGTGCCAGCAGCTCCCGCCGGAGGTTTGAAGCTTTCTTT
CDR3 protein: CASSSRRRFEAFF

V gene: TRBV28
clone size: NA
D gene: NA
J gene: TRBJ2-7
CDR3 DNA: TGTGCCAGCAGCTTACCTCTAGGGGCCCTCTACGAGCAGTACTTC
CDR3 protein: CASSLPLGALYEQYF

V gene: TRBV28
clone size: NA
D gene: TRBD1
J gene: TRBJ1-2
CDR3 DNA: TGTGCCAGCAGTTCCTGGACAGGGGGGGATCCTAACTATGGCTACACCTTC
CDR3 protein: CASSSWTGGDPNYGYTF

V gene: TRBV5-1
clone size: NA
D gene: NA
J gene: TRBJ2-7
CDR3 DNA: TGCGCCAGCAGCTTGGGACTAAACAGCATCGAGCAGTACTTC
CDR3 protein: CASSLGLNSIEQYF

V gene: TRBV28
clone size: NA
D gene: NA
J gene: TRBJ1-1
CDR3 DNA: TGTGCCAGCAGTAGGAGAACAGGGAGGAACACTGAAGCTTTCTTT
CDR3 protein: CASSRRTGRNTEAFF

V gene: TRBV18
clone size: once
D gene: NA
J gene: TRBJ2-1
CDR3 DNA: TGTGCCAGCTCACCACAAGCGGGCTACAATGAGCAGTTCTTC
CDR3 protein: CASSPQAGYNEQFF

V gene: TRBV18
clone size: NA
D gene: NA
J gene: TRBJ2-1
CDR3 DNA: TGTGCCAGCTCACCGTCCGGCAATGAGCAGTTCTTC
CDR3 protein: CASSPSGNEQFF

V gene: TRBV7-6
clone size: NA
D gene: NA
J gene: TRBJ1-4
CDR3 DNA: TGTGCCAGCAGCTTAGCCCGGAACGCTAATGAAAAACTGTTTTTT
CDR3 protein: CASSLARNANEKLFF

V gene: TRBV6-1
clone size: NA
D gene: TRBD1
J gene: TRBJ1-1
CDR3 DNA: TGTGCCAGCAGTCCCAGGGGGGGCAAGGGCACTGAAGCTTTCTTT
CDR3 protein: CASSPRGGKGTEAFF

V gene: TRBV6-5
clone size: NA
D gene: TRBD1
J gene: TRBJ1-5
CDR3 DNA: TGTGCCAGCAGTACCACAGGGGGCAGCAATCAGCCCCAGCATTTT
CDR3 protein: CASSTTGGSNQPQHF